The clone carrying this TCR beta chain was detected once. This same CDR3 is encoded by further DNA sequences in the sample. The sample belongs to a study of blood T cell repertoires in COVID-19. The wider study: COVID-19 samples, acute and convalescent, were from the United States, Italy and Spain.

V was pared by 3 bases and J by 0 bases, with 2 bases of the junction left unmatched. Germline loops: CDR1 SNHLY, CDR2 FYNNEI. The CDR3 runs to 15 residues. This table comes from immunoSEQ multiplex PCR, and its TCRdb copy is limited to in-frame clones, with some not included. The sample has 250,000 to 300,000 clones, 85% to 90% seen once; the top ten hold 10% to 12%. The sequenced sample was peripheral blood. This TCR was sampled from a woman aged 25 to 39 with COVID-19, enrolled during active disease. The rearrangement links TRBV2 to TRBJ2-1, with 7 bases matching TRBD2. The CDR3 loop is CASSEGGSSYNEQFF. Here the CDR3 DNA reads TGTGCCAGCAGTGAGGGCGGGAGCTCCTACAATGAGCAGTTCTTC.